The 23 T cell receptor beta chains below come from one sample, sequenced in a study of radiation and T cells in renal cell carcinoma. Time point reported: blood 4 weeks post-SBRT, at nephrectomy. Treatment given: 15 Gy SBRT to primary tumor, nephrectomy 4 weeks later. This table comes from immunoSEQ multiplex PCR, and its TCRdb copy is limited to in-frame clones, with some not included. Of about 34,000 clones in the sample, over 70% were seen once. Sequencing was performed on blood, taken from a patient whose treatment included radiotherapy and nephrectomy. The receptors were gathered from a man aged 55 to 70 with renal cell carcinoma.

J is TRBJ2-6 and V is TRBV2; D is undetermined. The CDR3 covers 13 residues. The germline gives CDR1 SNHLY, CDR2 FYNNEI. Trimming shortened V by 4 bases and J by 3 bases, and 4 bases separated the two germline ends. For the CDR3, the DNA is TGTGCCAGCAGTGGGGGTGGGGCCAACGTCCTGACTTTC. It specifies CASSGGGANVLTF.

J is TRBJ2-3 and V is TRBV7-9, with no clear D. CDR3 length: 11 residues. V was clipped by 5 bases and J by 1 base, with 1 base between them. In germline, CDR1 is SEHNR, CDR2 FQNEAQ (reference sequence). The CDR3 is CASSRTDTQYF. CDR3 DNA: TGTGCCAGCAGCCGCACAGATACGCAGTATTTT. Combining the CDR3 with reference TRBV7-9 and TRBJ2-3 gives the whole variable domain DTGVSQNPRHKITKRGQNVTFRCDPISEHNRLYWYRQTLGQGPEFLTYFQNEAQLEKSRLLSDRFSAERPKGSFSTLEIQRTEQGDSAMYLCASSRTDTQYFGPGTRLTVL.

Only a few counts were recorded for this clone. This chain's CDR3 is CASSPSPGQGLQPQHF. The CDR3 DNA sequence: TGTGCCAGCAGTCCCAGTCCGGGACAGGGATTACAGCCCCAGCATTTT. The gene calls are TRBV27 and TRBJ1-5, with 9 bases that match TRBD1. Germline CDR1 and CDR2: MNHEY and SMNVEV (reference sequence). The CDR3 is 16 residues long. V was clipped by 5 bases and J by 7 bases; unmatched bases: 12.

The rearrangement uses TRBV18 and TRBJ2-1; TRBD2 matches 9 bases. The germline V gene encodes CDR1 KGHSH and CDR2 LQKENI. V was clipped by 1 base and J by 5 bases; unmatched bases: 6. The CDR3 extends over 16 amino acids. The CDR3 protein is CASSPRAGGLDNEQFF. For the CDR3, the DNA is TGTGCCAGCTCACCACGGGCGGGAGGGTTAGACAATGAGCAGTTCTTC.

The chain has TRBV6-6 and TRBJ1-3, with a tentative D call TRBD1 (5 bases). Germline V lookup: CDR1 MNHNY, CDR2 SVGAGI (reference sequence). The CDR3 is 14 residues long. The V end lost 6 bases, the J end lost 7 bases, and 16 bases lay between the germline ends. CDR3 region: CASSTQGGLNTIYF. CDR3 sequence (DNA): TGTGCCAGCAGCACCCAGGGAGGGTTGAACACCATATATTTT.

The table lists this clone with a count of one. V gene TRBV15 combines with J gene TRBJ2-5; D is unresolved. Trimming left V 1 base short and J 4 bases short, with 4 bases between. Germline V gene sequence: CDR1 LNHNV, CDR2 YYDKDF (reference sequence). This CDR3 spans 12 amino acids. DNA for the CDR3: TGTGCCACCAGCAGAGTGGCAGAGACCCAGTACTTC. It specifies CATSRVAETQYF.

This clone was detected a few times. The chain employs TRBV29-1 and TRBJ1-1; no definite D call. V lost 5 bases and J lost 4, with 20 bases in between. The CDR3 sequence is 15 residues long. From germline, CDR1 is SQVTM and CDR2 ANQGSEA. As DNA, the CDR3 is TGCAGCGTTAGACGCAATGAAGGGCTGAGCACTGAAGCTTTCTTT. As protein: CSVRRNEGLSTEAFF.

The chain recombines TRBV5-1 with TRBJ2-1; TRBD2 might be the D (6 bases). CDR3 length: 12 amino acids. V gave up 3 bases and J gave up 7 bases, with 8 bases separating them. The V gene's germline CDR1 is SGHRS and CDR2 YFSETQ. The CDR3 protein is CASSWGRNEQFF. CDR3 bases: TGCGCCAGCAGCTGGGGGAGGAATGAGCAGTTCTTC.

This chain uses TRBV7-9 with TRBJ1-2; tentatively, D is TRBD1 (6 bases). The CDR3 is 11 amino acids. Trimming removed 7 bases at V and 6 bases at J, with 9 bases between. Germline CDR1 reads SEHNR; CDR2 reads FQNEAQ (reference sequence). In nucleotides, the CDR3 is TGTGCCAGCACCTGGACAGATGGCTACACCTTC. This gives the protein CASTWTDGYTF.

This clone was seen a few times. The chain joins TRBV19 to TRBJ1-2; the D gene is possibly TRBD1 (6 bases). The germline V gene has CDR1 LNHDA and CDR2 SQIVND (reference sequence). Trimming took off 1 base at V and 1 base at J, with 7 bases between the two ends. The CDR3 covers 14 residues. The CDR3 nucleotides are TGTGCCAGTAGTATAGCAGGGGTTAACTATGGCTACACCTTC. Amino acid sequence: CASSIAGVNYGYTF.

CDR3 DNA sequence: TGTGCAAGCCAAAGGGACAGGGACTATGGCTACACCTTC. Translating gives CASQRDRDYGYTF. This chain links TRBV5-4 with TRBJ1-2; 9 bases are shared with TRBD1. The CDR3 sequence is 13 residues long. The germline V gene has CDR1 SGHNT and CDR2 YYREEE (reference sequence).

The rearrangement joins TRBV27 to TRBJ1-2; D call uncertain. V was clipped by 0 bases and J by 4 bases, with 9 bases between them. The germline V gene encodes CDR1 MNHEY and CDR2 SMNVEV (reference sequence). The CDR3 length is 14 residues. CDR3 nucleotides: TGTGCCAGCAGTTTATCGGGCAGCGTCTATGGCTACACCTTC. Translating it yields CASSLSGSVYGYTF.

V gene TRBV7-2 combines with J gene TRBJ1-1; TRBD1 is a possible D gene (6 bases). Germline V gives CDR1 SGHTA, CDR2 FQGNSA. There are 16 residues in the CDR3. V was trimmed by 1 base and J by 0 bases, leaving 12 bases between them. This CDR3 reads CASSLVQGPLNTEAFF. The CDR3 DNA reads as TGTGCCAGCAGCTTAGTACAGGGCCCCTTGAACACTGAAGCTTTCTTT.

The CDR3 DNA reads as TGCGCCAGCAGTGAGTCGAACTCACCCCTCCACTTT. It is translated as CASSESNSPLHF. J is TRBJ1-6 and V is TRBV10-1; D not certain. V was trimmed by 0 bases and J by 10 bases, leaving 4 bases between them. The CDR3 length is 12 residues. The V gene's germline CDR1 is WNHNN and CDR2 SYGVQD (reference sequence).

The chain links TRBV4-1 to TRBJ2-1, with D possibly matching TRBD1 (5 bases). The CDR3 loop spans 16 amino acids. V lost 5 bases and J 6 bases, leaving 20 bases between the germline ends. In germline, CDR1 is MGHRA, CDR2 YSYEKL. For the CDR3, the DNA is TGCGCCAGCAGCTTTCAGGGAACCAAGGCCGTCAATGAGCAGTTCTTC. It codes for CASSFQGTKAVNEQFF.

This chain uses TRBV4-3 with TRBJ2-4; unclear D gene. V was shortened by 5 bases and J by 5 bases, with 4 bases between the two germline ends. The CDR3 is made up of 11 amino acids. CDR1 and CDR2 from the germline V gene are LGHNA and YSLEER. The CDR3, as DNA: TGCGCCAGCAGCGGTGAAAACATTCAGTACTTC. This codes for CASSGENIQYF.

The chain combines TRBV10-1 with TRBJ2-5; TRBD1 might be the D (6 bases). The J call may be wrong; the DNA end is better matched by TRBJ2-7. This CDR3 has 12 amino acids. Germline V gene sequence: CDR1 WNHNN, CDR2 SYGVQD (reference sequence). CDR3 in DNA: TGCGCCAGCAGTGGACAAGGGGGCGAGCAGTACTTC. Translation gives CASSGQGGEQYF.

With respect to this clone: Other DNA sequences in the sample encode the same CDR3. The CDR3 DNA follows: TGTGCCAGCAGTGTGCGACAGTTTCGTGGCTACACCTTC. Translated: CASSVRQFRGYTF. The chain employs TRBV25-1 and TRBJ1-2, with a weak D call TRBD1 (5 bases). The CDR3 loop spans 13 amino acids. Germline CDR1 and CDR2: MGHDK and SYGVNS. Trimming took 4 bases from V and 7 from J, leaving 13 bases between them.

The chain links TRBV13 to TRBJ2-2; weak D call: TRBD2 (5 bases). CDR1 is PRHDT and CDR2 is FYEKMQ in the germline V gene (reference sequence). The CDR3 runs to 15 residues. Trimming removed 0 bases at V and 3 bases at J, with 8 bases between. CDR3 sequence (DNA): TGTGCCAGCAGCTTAGGGGGAGTTTACACCGGGGAGCTGTTTTTT. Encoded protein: CASSLGGVYTGELFF.

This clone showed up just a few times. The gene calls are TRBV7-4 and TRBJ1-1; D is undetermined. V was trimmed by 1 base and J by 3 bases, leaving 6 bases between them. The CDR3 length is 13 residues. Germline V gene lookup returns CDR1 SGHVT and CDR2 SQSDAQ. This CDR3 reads CASSLVQDTEAFF. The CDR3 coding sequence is TGTGCCAGCAGCTTAGTTCAGGACACTGAAGCTTTCTTT.

The CDR3 nucleotides are TGCGCCAGCAGCGAAGGGAAGGGTGAAGCTTTCTTT. Its protein product is CASSEGKGEAFF. The chain couples TRBV5-1 to TRBJ1-1, with unresolved D. Looked up from germline, CDR1 is SGHRS and CDR2 is YFSETQ. Trimming took 4 bases from V and 7 from J, leaving 11 bases between them. The CDR3 is made up of 12 amino acids. The entire variable domain, with the rest obtained from reference TRBV5-1 and TRBJ1-1, is as follows: KAGVTQTPRYLIKTRGQQVTLSCSPISGHRSVSWYQQTPGQGLQFLFEYFSETQRNKGNFPGRFSGRQFSNSRSEMNVSTLELGDSALYLCASSEGKGEAFFGQGTRLTVV.

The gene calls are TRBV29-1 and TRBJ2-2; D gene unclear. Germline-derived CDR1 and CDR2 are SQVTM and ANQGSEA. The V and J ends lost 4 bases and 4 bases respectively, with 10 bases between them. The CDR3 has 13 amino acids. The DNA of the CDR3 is TGCAGCGTTGGATCCGAGGTCACCGGGGAGCTGTTTTTT. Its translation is CSVGSEVTGELFF.

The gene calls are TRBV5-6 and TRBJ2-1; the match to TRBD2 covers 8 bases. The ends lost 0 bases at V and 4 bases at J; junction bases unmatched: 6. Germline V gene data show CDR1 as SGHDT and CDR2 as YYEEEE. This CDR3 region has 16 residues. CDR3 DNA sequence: TGTGCCAGCAGCTTGGATCATAGCGGGGAATACAATGAGCAGTTCTTC. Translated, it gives CASSLDHSGEYNEQFF.